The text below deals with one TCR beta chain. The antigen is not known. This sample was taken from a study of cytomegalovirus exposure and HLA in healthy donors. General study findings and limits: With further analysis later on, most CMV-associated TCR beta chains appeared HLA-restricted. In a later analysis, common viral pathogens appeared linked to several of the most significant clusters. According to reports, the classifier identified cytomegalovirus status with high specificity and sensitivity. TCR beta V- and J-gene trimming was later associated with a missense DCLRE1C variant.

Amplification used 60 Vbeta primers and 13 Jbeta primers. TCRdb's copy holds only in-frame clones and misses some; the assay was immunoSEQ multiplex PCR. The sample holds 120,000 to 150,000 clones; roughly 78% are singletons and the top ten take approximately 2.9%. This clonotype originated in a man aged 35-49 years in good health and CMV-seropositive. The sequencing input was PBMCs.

CDR3 sequence: CSVGSQGNEKLFF. DNA of the CDR3: TGCAGCGTTGGAAGTCAGGGGAACGAAAAACTGTTTTTT. This chain links TRBV29-1 with TRBJ1-4, with D possibly TRBD1 on 6 matching bases. This CDR3 spans 13 amino acids. Trimming took off 4 bases at V and 8 bases at J, with 14 bases between the two ends. Germline CDR1 is SQVTM and CDR2 is ANQGSEA.